This TCR beta chain is drawn from a study of T cell changes during pregnancy in multiple sclerosis (dated by TCRdb to about 2019). In terms of the full investigation: Changes in the T cell repertoire over the course of pregnancy were examined in this study in women with multiple sclerosis.

About this clone: Its antigen specificity is not known. One base away there is no much larger clone; base qualities are not given.

Libraries were constructed by the immunoSEQ multiplex PCR assay. Here the immuneACCESS table is served through TCRdb, limited to in-frame sequences with V and J called. Missing clones are a known gap in these copies; in checked studies unresolved V genes cover under half, and the rest lacks a known reason. The sample records around 100,000 clones, 90% to 95% of which are singletons. The ten largest clones add up to less than 2% of the sample. CDR1 and CDR2 are read off the germline V gene (reference sequence) as GTSNPN and SVGIG. The CDR3, cysteine through phenylalanine, is 13 amino acids long. The sequence is cut down to CDR3 DNA, 39 bases in frame from base 1.

The chain links TRBV30 with TRBJ2-5; TRBD1 lines up with 10 middle nucleotides. Near its end, the DNA agrees better with TRBJ2-7, so the J call may be wrong. This sequence originates from a female donor with multiple sclerosis, enrolled in a pregnancy study. The specimen was peripheral blood, collected in the third trimester of pregnancy. DNA sequence: TGTGCCTGGATGGGACAGGGGAGGCACGAGCAGTACTTC. Translated, this gives CAWMGQGRHEQYF.